These 13 T cell receptor beta chains share one sample of origin, sequenced in a study of shared clonotypes between healthy human individuals. TCRdb's copy holds only in-frame clones and misses some; the assay was immunoSEQ multiplex PCR. This sample yields about 2.4 million clones, of which under 95% are seen a single time; 0.36% belongs to the top ten. The sample taken for sequencing was naive CD4+ T cells from PBMCs. Subset in this sample: CD45RA+ positively selected. The receptors stem from a young man in good health. Some clones in this sample may be carry-over from other donors' samples.

The V gene is TRBV28, the J gene TRBJ1-2; 9 bases fit TRBD1. This CDR3 spans 13 amino acids. The V and J ends lost 7 bases and 5 bases, in that order; junction bases with no gene match: 5. The germline gives CDR1 MDHEN, CDR2 SYDVKM. CDR3 loop: CASNPTGGYGYTF. The CDR3 DNA follows: TGTGCCAGCAACCCGACAGGGGGATATGGCTACACCTTC.

This chain joins TRBV13 and TRBJ2-3; a possible D gene is TRBD2 (6 bases). V lost 2 bases to trimming and J lost 6 bases, with 18 bases between them. The CDR3 covers 16 residues. The germline gives CDR1 PRHDT, CDR2 FYEKMQ (reference sequence). Written as DNA, the CDR3 is TGTGCCAGCAGCTTAAGCGGTGGGAGCGGAGGGGATACGCAGTATTTT. Translating gives CASSLSGGSGGDTQYF.

This chain connects TRBV5-1 to TRBJ2-1, with D maybe TRBD1 (6 bases). The CDR3 has 17 amino acids. Between the trimmed V and J ends, which lost 7 bases and 8 bases, there was a span of 28 bases. Looked up from germline, CDR1 is SGHRS and CDR2 is YFSETQ. The CDR3 DNA reads as TGCGCCAGCCAAGTAACCGCCGGGACAACGGGATCCCATGAGCAGTTCTTC. It codes for CASQVTAGTTGSHEQFF.

Only one count was recorded for this clone. The rearrangement links TRBV6-1 to TRBJ2-1; D is uncertain. The CDR3 spans 15 residues. Trimming took off 6 bases at V and 0 bases at J, with 12 bases between the two ends. Germline-derived CDR1 and CDR2 are MNHNS and SASEGT. For the CDR3, the DNA is TGTGCCAGCAGGTATCTAAACCCCTCCTACAATGAGCAGTTCTTC. Amino acid sequence: CASRYLNPSYNEQFF.

The sample holds one count of this clone. The same CDR3 arises from other DNA sequences in this sample as well. This chain joins TRBV2 and TRBJ2-5; 11 bases agree with TRBD2. Unmatched junction bases numbered 2, after V lost 4 bases and J lost 4 bases. The V gene's germline CDR1 is SNHLY and CDR2 FYNNEI. The CDR3 runs to 14 residues. CDR3 residues: CASSGLAGGETQYF. The CDR3, as DNA: TGTGCCAGCAGTGGGCTAGCGGGAGGAGAGACCCAGTACTTC.

The V and J genes are TRBV6-6 and TRBJ2-1, with 9 bases identical to TRBD2. The CDR3 length is 16 residues. The J segment lost 3 bases and the V segment lost 6 bases, leaving 9 bases of the junction unmatched. CDR1 is MNHNY, CDR2 SVGAGI, per germline (reference sequence). The CDR3 reads CASRPPRTSVYNEQFF. The CDR3 DNA reads as TGTGCCAGCAGACCTCCAAGGACTAGCGTCTACAATGAGCAGTTCTTC.

The chain combines TRBV6-5 with TRBJ1-2; D may be TRBD1 (5 bases). Germline lookup yields CDR1 MNHEY and CDR2 SVGAGI. V lost 4 bases to trimming and J lost 4 bases, with 16 bases between them. This CDR3 contains 15 residues. The CDR3 DNA sequence: TGTGCCAGCAGTTCACCGGGACGGAGCAGCTATGGCTACACCTTC. It yields the protein CASSSPGRSSYGYTF.

The chain is built from TRBV29-1 and TRBJ2-5; D might be TRBD2 (6 bases). Germline CDR1 is SQVTM and CDR2 is ANQGSEA. The CDR3 spans 14 residues. Trimming cost V 0 bases and J 13 bases, with 21 bases left between them. The CDR3 spells CSVEEVADRGPRYF. DNA of the CDR3: TGCAGCGTTGAAGAGGTAGCGGATAGGGGACCTCGGTACTTC.

J is TRBJ1-2 and V is TRBV11-2; D is unresolved. Germline CDR1 reads SGHAT; CDR2 reads FQNNGV. Trimming left V 2 bases short and J 6 bases short, with 16 bases between. The CDR3 is 15 amino acids. For the CDR3, the DNA is TGTGCCAGCAGCTTAATGGCAAATCGCGCCGATGGCTACACCTTC. Translation gives CASSLMANRADGYTF.

The rearrangement joins TRBV2 to TRBJ2-3; 8 bases are shared with TRBD2. The V gene's germline CDR1 is SNHLY and CDR2 FYNNEI. Trimming cost V 4 bases and J 2 bases; bases outside gene matches: 5. The CDR3 extends over 15 amino acids. CDR3 region: CASSGLAHPTDTQYF. As DNA, the CDR3 is TGTGCCAGCAGTGGACTAGCGCACCCCACAGATACGCAGTATTTT.

The CDR3 DNA reads as TGTGCCAGCAGCTCCCCACTATCTGACGGTGGATACGAGCAGTACTTC. Translated, it gives CASSSPLSDGGYEQYF. J is TRBJ2-7 and V is TRBV7-8; D not certain. The germline CDR1 and CDR2 sequences are SGHVS and FQNEAQ. The CDR3 loop spans 16 amino acids. Trimming removed 4 bases at V and 4 bases at J, with 20 bases between.

J is TRBJ2-1 and V is TRBV9; tentatively, D is TRBD1 (5 bases). V dropped 0 bases and J dropped 9 bases, with 13 bases sitting between them. Germline assignment: CDR1 SGDLS and CDR2 YYNGEE. The CDR3 spans 14 residues. CDR3: CASSVVAGWGEQFF. CDR3 DNA: TGTGCCAGCAGCGTAGTTGCAGGGTGGGGTGAGCAGTTCTTC.

The chain joins TRBV7-9 to TRBJ2-7, with D perhaps being TRBD1 or TRBD2 (6 bases each). Trimming cost V 0 bases and J 8 bases, with 14 bases left between them. The CDR3 length is 14 residues. The V gene's germline CDR1 is SEHNR and CDR2 FQNEAQ (reference sequence). In DNA form, the CDR3 reads TGTGCCAGCAGCTTAGCTCTTGGGGGCGGGAAGCAGTACTTC. It encodes CASSLALGGGKQYF.